Listed here are 19 T cell receptor beta chains from one sample, sequenced in a study of blood T cell repertoires in COVID-19. Clones were read by immunoSEQ multiplex PCR, and TCRdb kept only the in-frame ones, dropping some. The repertoire holds approximately 300,000 clones, with over 90% as singletons. The sequencing input was PBMCs or T cells enriched from blood (not recorded which). Receptors were obtained from a woman aged 25 to 45 who had been exposed to COVID-19.

The J gene is TRBJ1-1, the V gene TRBV29-1; possible D gene TRBD1, 6 bases. The CDR3 covers 13 residues. Trimming removed 2 bases from V and 3 bases from J, with 10 bases in between. Germline-derived CDR1 and CDR2 are SQVTM and ANQGSEA. The CDR3 nucleotides are TGCAGCGTTGAAAAAGGGGGATACACTGAAGCTTTCTTT. Translated, it gives CSVEKGGYTEAFF. The whole variable domain, remainder taken from reference TRBV29-1 and TRBJ1-1, is SAVISQKPSRDICQRGTSLTIQCQVDSQVTMMFWYRQQPGQSLTLIATANQGSEATYESGFVIDKFPISRPNLTFSTLTVSNMSPEDSSIYLCSVEKGGYTEAFFGQGTRLTVV.

The rearrangement links TRBV7-2 to TRBJ2-3; the D gene is possibly TRBD1 (6 bases). Germline V gene data show CDR1 as SGHTA and CDR2 as FQGNSA. Between the trimmed V and J ends, which lost 3 bases and 1 base, there was a span of 14 bases. This CDR3 is 16 amino acids long. CDR3 loop: CASSFDRRGGTDTQYF. In DNA, the CDR3 is TGTGCCAGCAGCTTTGACAGGCGAGGGGGCACAGATACGCAGTATTTT.

This clone was counted between two and nine times. The genes are TRBV11-2 and TRBJ2-7; weak D call: TRBD1 (5 bases). CDR3 size: 12 residues. Trimming pared 2 bases from V and 7 bases from J, leaving 9 bases between. Germline V gene lookup returns CDR1 SGHAT and CDR2 FQNNGV. CDR3 bases: TGTGCCAGCAGCTTATACAGGCGGGAGCAGTACTTC. It specifies CASSLYRREQYF.

The chain links TRBV9 to TRBJ1-2; D unclear. Germline loops: CDR1 SGDLS, CDR2 YYNGEE. This CDR3 has 15 residues. V was pared by 0 bases and J by 0 bases, with 9 bases between. CDR3 bases: TGTGCCAGCAGCGTAGAGGCAGGTGCTAACTATGGCTACACCTTC. As protein: CASSVEAGANYGYTF. The full variable domain, completed using reference TRBV9 and TRBJ1-2, is DSGVTQTPKHLITATGQRVTLRCSPRSGDLSVYWYQQSLDQGLQFLIQYYNGEERAKGNILERFSAQQFPDLHSELNLSSLELGDSALYFCASSVEAGANYGYTFGSGTRLTVV.

The CDR3 DNA reads TGTGCCAGCAGCGTAGCCTCTACCGGGACAGGGTATGGCTACACCTTC. Its protein product is CASSVASTGTGYGYTF. This chain uses TRBV9 with TRBJ1-2, with 9 positions matching TRBD1. The CDR3 contains 16 residues. Germline CDR1 reads SGDLS; CDR2 reads YYNGEE. J gave up 5 bases and V 0 bases, and 8 bases lay outside the gene matches.

The V call is TRBV13, the J call TRBJ1-2, with 9 bases lining up with TRBD1. The CDR3 covers 14 residues. With 0 bases clipped from V and 8 bases from J, the junction kept 4 bases outside the gene matches. Germline V gives CDR1 PRHDT, CDR2 FYEKMQ (reference sequence). The CDR3 coding sequence is TGTGCCAGCAGCTTAGGCCTGGGACAGGGAGGCTACACCTTC. Translating it yields CASSLGLGQGGYTF.

CDR3 residues: CASSWSVRYEQYF. DNA for the CDR3: TGTGCCAGCAGTTGGAGCGTACGCTACGAGCAGTACTTC. The gene calls are TRBV12-3 or TRBV12-4 and TRBJ2-7; no reliable D call. There are 13 residues in the CDR3. Trimming stripped 4 bases from V and 3 bases from J, with 10 bases between.

The V gene is TRBV3-1 (or the pseudogene TRBV3-2), the J gene TRBJ1-4; a possible D gene is TRBD1 (5 bases). Trimming took 0 bases from V and 6 from J, leaving 11 bases between them. This CDR3 is built from 15 residues. Germline-derived CDR1 and CDR2 are LGHDT and YNNKEL (reference sequence). CDR3 DNA sequence: TGTGCCAGCAGCCAAGAGTTCAGGGCGGATGAAAAACTGTTTTTT. As protein: CASSQEFRADEKLFF.

The J gene is TRBJ2-1, the V gene TRBV7-8, with 7 bases aligning to TRBD1. V gave up 5 bases and J gave up 12 bases; unmatched junction bases: 4. The CDR3 is 11 amino acids. Germline CDR1 reads SGHVS; CDR2 reads FQNEAQ. CDR3 in amino acids: CASSPGQTQFF. CDR3 bases: TGTGCCAGCAGCCCGGGACAGACGCAGTTCTTC.

The chain joins TRBV11-1 to TRBJ1-5; TRBD1 matches at 7 bases. Per germline, CDR1 SGHAT and CDR2 FQDESV (reference sequence). The CDR3 runs 15 residues. V shed 5 bases, J shed 7 bases, and the junction held 11 bases outside the gene matches. The CDR3 spells CASSPRDSLLQPQHF. The CDR3 bases are TGTGCCAGCAGCCCCCGGGACAGCCTCTTGCAGCCCCAGCATTTT.

V gene TRBV3-1 (or the pseudogene TRBV3-2) combines with J gene TRBJ1-5; 8 bases map to TRBD1. Germline CDR1 is LGHDT and CDR2 is YNNKEL (reference sequence). Germline trimming cut 2 bases from V and 5 bases from J; bases unmatched to any gene: 2. CDR3 length equals 14 residues. The CDR3 sequence: CASSQLQGDQPQHF. The CDR3 DNA sequence: TGTGCCAGCAGCCAATTACAGGGGGATCAGCCCCAGCATTTT.

The rearrangement joins TRBV4-3 to TRBJ2-1, with D perhaps TRBD2 (7 bases). From germline, CDR1 is LGHNA and CDR2 YSLEER. The ends were cut back, 1 base at V and 0 bases at J, with 16 bases in the middle. The CDR3 consists of 18 residues. The CDR3 DNA follows: TGCGCCAGCAGCCAAGCGTCGGGGGGCCTGAGCTCCTACAATGAGCAGTTCTTC. It translates to CASSQASGGLSSYNEQFF.

This clone has just a few counts. The chain recombines TRBV6-2 or TRBV6-3 with TRBJ2-7, with 12 bases lining up with TRBD1. The length of the CDR3 is 14 residues. The ends lost 6 bases at V and 9 bases at J; junction bases unmatched: 9. Germline CDR1 and CDR2: MNHEY and SVGEGT. The CDR3 protein is CASSQGTGGIGQYF. As DNA, the CDR3 is TGTGCCAGCAGCCAAGGGACAGGGGGCATCGGGCAGTACTTC.

The chain recombines TRBV9 with TRBJ1-2; TRBD1 is a possible D gene (5 bases). The V end lost 4 bases, the J end lost 7 bases, and 14 bases lay between the germline ends. Germline assignment: CDR1 SGDLS and CDR2 YYNGEE. The CDR3 sequence is 13 residues long. CDR3 nucleotides: TGTGCCAGCAGCCCGGAGGCGGGGACTGGCTACACCTTC. The encoded protein is CASSPEAGTGYTF.

The chain links TRBV19 to TRBJ2-5; tentative D call: TRBD2 (7 bases). With 6 bases removed from V and 2 bases from J, the gap between germline ends came to 19 bases. The CDR3 is made up of 16 amino acids. Germline V lookup: CDR1 LNHDA, CDR2 SQIVND (reference sequence). The chain's CDR3 is CASRAAGGPPQETQYF. Here the CDR3 DNA reads TGTGCCAGTAGGGCTGCCGGGGGGCCCCCTCAAGAGACCCAGTACTTC.

The chain joins TRBV3-1 (or the pseudogene TRBV3-2) to TRBJ1-1, with D unresolved. This CDR3 spans 14 amino acids. V shed 1 base and J shed 4 bases, with 10 bases lying between them. CDR1 is LGHDT and CDR2 is YNNKEL in the germline V gene (reference sequence). For the CDR3, the DNA is TGTGCCAGCAGCCAAGTGGTGGTGAGCACTGAAGCTTTCTTT. Translating it yields CASSQVVVSTEAFF.

V usage is TRBV21-1 and J usage is TRBJ2-1; the D call of TRBD1 is as the table states it, not checked on the DNA. TRBV21-1 is tagged as a pseudogene. The CDR3 length is 22 residues. The CDR3 nucleotides read TGTGCCAGCAGCAAACCAAGGGCCCGGGACAGGAGGCTAAATAGCTCCTACAATGAGCAGTTCTTC. Its protein product is CASSKPRARDRRLNSSYNEQFF.

This chain links TRBV10-3 with TRBJ1-1, with 8 bases identical to TRBD1. V lost 6 bases to trimming and J lost 1 base; unmatched junction nucleotides: 1. The CDR3 runs to 13 residues. The germline V gene has CDR1 ENHRY and CDR2 SYGVKD. CDR3 DNA: TGTGCCATCAGGGACAGGGAGAACACTGAAGCTTTCTTT. This sequence encodes CAIRDRENTEAFF.

The chain links TRBV3-1 (or the pseudogene TRBV3-2) to TRBJ2-4; tentatively, D is TRBD2 (6 bases). This CDR3 spans 18 amino acids. The germline V gene has CDR1 LGHDT and CDR2 YNNKEL (reference sequence). With 6 bases removed from V and 1 base from J, the gap between germline ends came to 22 bases. CDR3 amino acids: CASREDGGLLVAKNIQYF. CDR3 in DNA: TGTGCCAGCAGGGAAGACGGGGGTCTCCTCGTGGCCAAAAACATTCAGTACTTC.